The table lists the clone carrying this T cell receptor (beta chain) with a few counts. Its target is not known. Semi-nested PCR with Nested Universal Primer A followed constant-region reverse priming of full-length variable regions. In TCRdb, the 5' RACE reads were re-called with MiXCR into one record per CDR3 protein. The data contain tens of thousands of distinct CDR3 sequences, about 28% of them singletons. Trimming pared 8 bases from V and 6 bases from J, leaving 11 bases between. This CDR3 region has 11 residues. The germline gives CDR1 LNHDA, CDR2 SQIVND (reference sequence). Notes on the study in general: Larger-cohort validation covered only one TCR beta V-J rearrangement.

The sequencing input was naive CD4+ T cells sorted from blood. Subset described: naive CD4+ T cells, CD4+CD45RA+CD25-. The source of this sequence is a female donor with breast cancer. The chain uses TRBV19 and TRBJ2-7; tentatively, D is TRBD1 (5 bases). The CDR3 is CASSPGSEQYF. The CDR3 DNA reads TGTGCCAGTTCCCCAGGGTCCGAGCAGTACTTC.